What follows are 31 T cell receptor beta chains derived from one specimen sequenced in a study of blood T cell repertoires in COVID-19. Sequencing was performed with immunoSEQ multiplex PCR; in TCRdb, only in-frame clones are kept and a portion is missing. The sample includes tens of thousands of clones, 70% to 90% of them seen just once. The sample comprised peripheral blood. The receptor source for this set is a man in his fifties with active COVID-19.

The gene calls are TRBV7-9 and TRBJ2-3; 11 bases fit TRBD2. The V gene's germline CDR1 is SEHNR and CDR2 FQNEAQ (reference sequence). V lost 0 bases, J lost 1 base, and 3 bases stayed unmatched. There are 17 residues in the CDR3. CDR3 protein: CASSLAVAGGRTDTQYF. DNA for the CDR3: TGTGCCAGCAGCTTAGCTGTAGCGGGAGGGCGCACAGATACGCAGTATTTT. Supplemented by reference TRBV7-9 and TRBJ2-3, the full variable domain reads DTGVSQNPRHKITKRGQNVTFRCDPISEHNRLYWYRQTLGQGPEFLTYFQNEAQLEKSRLLSDRFSAERPKGSFSTLEIQRTEQGDSAMYLCASSLAVAGGRTDTQYFGPGTRLTVL.

The chain joins TRBV30 to TRBJ1-5, with 9 bases lining up with TRBD1. The CDR3 loop spans 14 amino acids. V was pared by 2 bases and J by 2 bases, with 1 base of the junction left unmatched. Germline-derived CDR1 and CDR2 are GTSNPN and SVGIG (reference sequence). The CDR3, as DNA: TGTGCCTGGAGTAGGACAGGGGGCAATCAGCCCCAGCATTTT. Translation gives CAWSRTGGNQPQHF. The whole variable domain, remainder taken from reference TRBV30 and TRBJ1-5, is SQTIHQWPATLVQPVGSPLSLECTVEGTSNPNLYWYRQAAGRGLQLLFYSVGIGQISSEVPQNLSASRPQDRQFILSSKKLLLSDSGFYLCAWSRTGGNQPQHFGDGTRLSIL.

The genes are TRBV19 and TRBJ1-1; TRBD1 matches 10 bases. This CDR3 comprises 12 residues. J gave up 10 bases and V 3 bases, and 2 bases lay outside the gene matches. CDR1 is LNHDA and CDR2 is SQIVND in the germline V gene (reference sequence). The CDR3 sequence is CASSMGQGRAFF. The CDR3 region has the DNA TGTGCCAGTAGTATGGGACAGGGGAGAGCTTTCTTT.

V usage is TRBV2 and J usage is TRBJ2-7, with 12 positions matching TRBD1. Germline V gene lookup returns CDR1 SNHLY and CDR2 FYNNEI. CDR3 size: 19 residues. Germline trimming cut 0 bases from V and 1 base from J; bases unmatched to any gene: 10. The CDR3 region is CASSEARGTGGFMSYEQYV. The DNA of the CDR3 is TGTGCCAGCAGTGAAGCGCGGGGGACAGGGGGCTTCATGTCCTACGAGCAGTACGTC.

The chain has TRBV18 and TRBJ1-1; D gene ambiguous. Germline V gene lookup returns CDR1 KGHSH and CDR2 LQKENI. The ends were cut back, 3 bases at V and 8 bases at J, with 13 bases in the middle. This CDR3 contains 13 residues. The CDR3 DNA reads TGTGCCAGCTCACCCGAAAACGGGTGGGAAGCTTTCTTT. Its protein is CASSPENGWEAFF.

The rearrangement links TRBV11-2 to TRBJ2-5; 11 bases fit TRBD2. V lost 4 bases, J lost 4 bases, and 11 bases stayed unmatched. The CDR3 contains 17 residues. CDR1 and CDR2 from the germline V gene are SGHAT and FQNNGV. As DNA, the CDR3 is TGTGCCAGCAGCTCTATAGCGGGGGGGCGCAGTGCAGAGACCCAGTACTTC. Protein: CASSSIAGGRSAETQYF.

V gene TRBV6-2 or TRBV6-3 combines with J gene TRBJ1-1; unclear D gene. There are 14 residues in the CDR3. Deletions cut 2 bases from V and 2 bases from J, with 9 bases between. Germline V gives CDR1 MNHEY, CDR2 SVGEGT. Here the CDR3 reads CASSYRQRNTEAFF. As DNA, the CDR3 is TGTGCCAGCAGTTACAGGCAGCGTAACACTGAAGCTTTCTTT.

The chain recombines TRBV6-1 with TRBJ1-5, with D unclear. V lost 0 bases to trimming and J lost 6 bases, with 6 bases between them. The CDR3 is 13 residues long. Germline CDR1 MNHNS, CDR2 SASEGT. CDR3 amino acids: CASSEAPGQPQHF. Written as DNA, the CDR3 is TGTGCCAGCAGTGAAGCACCGGGTCAGCCCCAGCATTTT.

This chain's CDR3 is CASMGGSGNTIYF. The CDR3 region has the DNA TGTGCCAGCATGGGGGGCTCTGGAAACACCATATATTTT. J is TRBJ1-3 and V is TRBV6-5, with a weak D call TRBD1 (5 bases). Germline V CDR1 and CDR2: MNHEY, SVGAGI. The CDR3 spans 13 residues. Deletions cut 7 bases from V and 0 bases from J, with 7 bases between.

The rearrangement links TRBV6-5 to TRBJ1-5, with 9 positions matching TRBD1. The CDR3 loop spans 13 amino acids. The ends lost 5 bases at V and 6 bases at J; junction bases unmatched: 2. The germline V gene encodes CDR1 MNHEY and CDR2 SVGAGI. CDR3 coding DNA: TGTGCCAGCAGTACACAGGGGGCTCAGCCCCAGCATTTT. It codes for CASSTQGAQPQHF.

The chain has TRBV23-1 and TRBJ2-7; D is unresolved. TRBV23-1 has ORF status, its function being uncertain. This CDR3 region has 12 residues. V shed 0 bases and J shed 3 bases, with 3 bases lying between them. CDR3 sequence: CASSQSFYEQYV. In DNA, the CDR3 is TGCGCCAGCAGTCAATCCTTCTACGAGCAGTACGTC.

DNA for the CDR3: TGTGCCAGCAGCTTAACGTGGGACAGGAATAATTCACCCCTCCACTTT. Encoded protein: CASSLTWDRNNSPLHF. The V gene is TRBV7-3, the J gene TRBJ1-6; 8 bases are shared with TRBD1. V trimming: 0 bases; J trimming: 5 bases; junction bases outside the gene matches: 3. There are 16 residues in the CDR3. Germline V gene lookup returns CDR1 SGHTA and CDR2 FQGTGA.

The gene calls are TRBV9 and TRBJ1-2; D call uncertain. The CDR3 has 12 amino acids. The V and J ends lost 0 bases and 4 bases respectively, with 4 bases between them. Per germline, CDR1 SGDLS and CDR2 YYNGEE. CDR3 DNA: TGTGCCAGCAGCGTAGCGGGCTATGGCTACACCTTC. It translates to CASSVAGYGYTF.

This clone was seen only once. The chain is built from TRBV11-2 and TRBJ1-1; TRBD1 might be the D (6 bases). CDR3 length equals 15 residues. Germline loops: CDR1 SGHAT, CDR2 FQNNGV. V gave up 8 bases and J gave up 0 bases, with 16 bases separating them. The CDR3 spells CASRKNRALNTEAFF. The CDR3 coding sequence is TGTGCCAGCCGAAAGAACAGGGCCCTGAACACTGAAGCTTTCTTT.

V gene TRBV30 combines with J gene TRBJ2-6; D is possibly TRBD1 (5 bases). V gave up 1 base and J gave up 4 bases, with 5 bases separating them. The CDR3 consists of 13 residues. Germline-derived CDR1 and CDR2 are GTSNPN and SVGIG (reference sequence). CDR3 bases: TGTGCCTGGAGTGGGACAGGGGCCAACGTCCTGACTTTC. Its protein is CAWSGTGANVLTF.

This clone was detected only once. The rearrangement links TRBV1 to TRBJ2-5; no DNA check was done on the table's D call, TRBD2. TRBV1 is designated a pseudogene. The CDR3 extends over 14 amino acids. The CDR3 DNA reads TGCACCAGCAGCCCGAGCGGGACCCAAGAGACCCAGTACTTC. As protein: CTSSPSGTQETQYF.

This chain links TRBV7-8 with TRBJ2-7, with 7 bases aligning to TRBD1. The CDR3 consists of 15 residues. Germline V gene data show CDR1 as SGHVS and CDR2 as FQNEAQ. V shed 6 bases, J shed 3 bases, and the junction held 11 bases outside the gene matches. CDR3 in amino acids: CASRVTGALDYEQYF. CDR3 nucleotides: TGTGCCAGCAGAGTCACAGGGGCCCTAGACTACGAGCAGTACTTC. Combining the CDR3 with reference TRBV7-8 and TRBJ2-7 gives the whole variable domain GAGVSQSPRYKVAKRGQDVALRCDPISGHVSLFWYQQALGQGPEFLTYFQNEAQLDKSGLPSDRFFAERPEGSVSTLKIQRTQQEDSAVYLCASRVTGALDYEQYFGPGTRLTVT.

The chain combines TRBV2 with TRBJ1-1; D call uncertain. Trimming removed 5 bases at V and 0 bases at J, with 10 bases between. CDR3 size: 14 residues. Germline V CDR1 and CDR2: SNHLY, FYNNEI. The CDR3 spells CASSPHTVNTEAFF. DNA for the CDR3: TGTGCCAGCAGTCCTCATACGGTGAACACTGAAGCTTTCTTT.

V gene TRBV6-6 combines with J gene TRBJ1-6; D perhaps matches TRBD1 (6 bases). Germline-derived CDR1 and CDR2 are MNHNY and SVGAGI (reference sequence). The CDR3 sequence is 14 residues long. The ends were cut back, 5 bases at V and 10 bases at J, with 15 bases in the middle. CDR3 nucleotide sequence: TGTGCCAGCAGTGATACAGGGTCTCGCTCACCCCTCCACTTT. This sequence encodes CASSDTGSRSPLHF.

The rearrangement uses TRBV4-1 and TRBJ2-3; 11 positions match TRBD2. This CDR3 contains 16 residues. Unmatched junction bases numbered 4, after V lost 4 bases and J lost 1 base. Germline assignment: CDR1 MGHRA and CDR2 YSYEKL. For the CDR3, the DNA is TGCGCCAGCAGCCGACTAGCGGGAACCGGCACAGATACGCAGTATTTT. Translating it yields CASSRLAGTGTDTQYF.

This clone appeared a single time. The chain carries TRBV5-3 and TRBJ2-1; 9 nucleotides line up with TRBD2. TRBV5-3 has ORF status, its function being uncertain. This CDR3 is built from 15 residues. Unmatched junction bases numbered 8, after V lost 4 bases and J lost 6 bases. The CDR3 DNA follows: TGTGCCAGAAGCCCCGCGGGGGGGGGAGGCAATGAGCAGTTCTTC. Encoded protein: CARSPAGGGGNEQFF.

V usage is TRBV27 and J usage is TRBJ2-1; 14 positions match TRBD2. V trimming: 5 bases; J trimming: 6 bases; junction bases outside the gene matches: 3. CDR1 MNHEY and CDR2 SMNVEV come from the germline V gene (reference sequence). There are 15 residues in the CDR3. The CDR3 protein is CASSPGTSGSNEQFF. CDR3 DNA sequence: TGTGCCAGCAGTCCTGGGACTAGCGGGAGCAATGAGCAGTTCTTC.

The rearrangement links TRBV11-2 to TRBJ2-3; 12 nucleotides line up with TRBD2. Germline loops: CDR1 SGHAT, CDR2 FQNNGV. Trimming at V came to 5 bases and at J to 3 bases, leaving 12 bases not matched to a gene. This CDR3 contains 18 residues. The CDR3 sequence: CASSNTPTSGRWTDTQYF. The CDR3 coding sequence is TGTGCCAGCAGCAACACCCCGACTAGCGGGAGATGGACAGATACGCAGTATTTT.

The rearrangement uses TRBV21-1 and TRBJ2-7; the D call of TRBD2 is as the table states it, not checked on the DNA. TRBV21-1 is assigned pseudogene status. This CDR3 is 17 amino acids long. The CDR3 nucleotides read TGTGCCAGCAGCACTACCCCGACCGGGACGGGAGGCTACGAGCAGTACGTC. This codes for CASSTTPTGTGGYEQYV.

The chain is built from TRBV7-9 and TRBJ1-3; D unresolved. V was trimmed by 4 bases and J by 11 bases, leaving 12 bases between them. Germline V lookup: CDR1 SEHNR, CDR2 FQNEAQ (reference sequence). The CDR3 has 12 residues. The CDR3 DNA sequence: TGTGCCAGCAGCTCCTCGAACCAGGCCATATATTTT. Its protein product is CASSSSNQAIYF. The full variable domain, its missing parts supplied by reference TRBV7-9 and TRBJ1-3, is DTGVSQNPRHKITKRGQNVTFRCDPISEHNRLYWYRQTLGQGPEFLTYFQNEAQLEKSRLLSDRFSAERPKGSFSTLEIQRTEQGDSAMYLCASSSSNQAIYFGEGSWLTVV.

The chain combines TRBV3-1 (or the pseudogene TRBV3-2) with TRBJ2-1, with 8 bases aligning to TRBD1. J lost 4 bases, V lost 4 bases, and 9 bases had no gene match. This CDR3 comprises 16 residues. Per the germline V gene, CDR1 is LGHDT and CDR2 is YNNKEL (reference sequence). CDR3 residues: CASSLLGTGPYNEQFF. CDR3 in DNA: TGTGCCAGCAGCCTCCTTGGGACAGGACCTTACAATGAGCAGTTCTTC.

The chain employs TRBV5-1 and TRBJ2-1, with unresolved D. The CDR3 extends over 14 amino acids. Germline V gene sequence: CDR1 SGHRS, CDR2 YFSETQ. V lost 4 bases and J 9 bases, leaving 17 bases between the germline ends. The CDR3 DNA follows: TGCGCCAGCAGCCAAGGTACTAACGGCGGTGAGCAGTTCTTC. Residues: CASSQGTNGGEQFF.

The CDR3 nucleotides read TGTGCCAGTAGGCGGCAGGGGGAGATGAACACTGAAGCTTTCTTT. It yields the protein CASRRQGEMNTEAFF. The chain recombines TRBV19 with TRBJ1-1; 7 bases fit TRBD1. The junction had 7 bases not matched to a gene; V was cut back by 6 bases and J by 0 bases. The CDR3 spans 15 residues. Germline assignment: CDR1 LNHDA and CDR2 SQIVND (reference sequence).

CDR3 in amino acids: CSAAKDNGYTF. CDR3 sequence (DNA): TGCAGTGCTGCGAAGGACAACGGCTACACCTTC. This chain uses TRBV20-1 with TRBJ1-2; a weak D match, TRBD1 (5 bases). The CDR3 is 11 amino acids. Germline CDR1 is DFQATT and CDR2 is SNEGSKA (reference sequence). V was cut by 5 bases and J by 8 bases, with 12 bases left in between.

The V and J genes are TRBV12-3 or TRBV12-4 and TRBJ2-7, with D uncertain. Trimming shortened V by 5 bases and J by 3 bases, and 11 bases separated the two germline ends. The CDR3 is made up of 13 amino acids. For the CDR3, the DNA is TGTGCCAGCAGTGGTGCGAGCCTCTACGAGCAGTACTTC. This encodes CASSGASLYEQYF.

The rearrangement uses TRBV6-5 and TRBJ2-5; D is perhaps TRBD1 (6 bases). V dropped 7 bases and J dropped 4 bases, with 13 bases sitting between them. The CDR3 has 13 amino acids. The germline CDR1 and CDR2 sequences are MNHEY and SVGAGI. CDR3 nucleotide sequence: TGTGCCAGCATTAGGGGGATATCAGAGACCCAGTACTTC. This gives the protein CASIRGISETQYF.